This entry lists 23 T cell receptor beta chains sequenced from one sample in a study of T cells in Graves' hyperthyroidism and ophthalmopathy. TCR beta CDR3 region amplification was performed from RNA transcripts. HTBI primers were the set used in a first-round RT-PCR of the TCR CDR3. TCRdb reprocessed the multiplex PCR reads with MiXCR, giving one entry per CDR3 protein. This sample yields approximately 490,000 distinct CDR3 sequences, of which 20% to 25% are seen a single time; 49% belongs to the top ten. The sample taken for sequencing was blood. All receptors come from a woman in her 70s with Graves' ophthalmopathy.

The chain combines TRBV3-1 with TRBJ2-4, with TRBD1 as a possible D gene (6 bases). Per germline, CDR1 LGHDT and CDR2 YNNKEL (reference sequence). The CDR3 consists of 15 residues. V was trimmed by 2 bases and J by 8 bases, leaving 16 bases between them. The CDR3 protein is CASSQLAGTSHIQYF. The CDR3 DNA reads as TGTGCCAGCAGCCAACTTGCCGGGACATCCCACATTCAGTACTTC.

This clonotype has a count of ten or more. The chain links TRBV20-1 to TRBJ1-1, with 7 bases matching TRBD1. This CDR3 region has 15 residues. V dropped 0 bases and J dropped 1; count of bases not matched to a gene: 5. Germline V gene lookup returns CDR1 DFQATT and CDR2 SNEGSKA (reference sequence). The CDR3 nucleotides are TGCAGTGCTAGAGATATACACAGGGGGAACACTGAAGCTTTCTTT. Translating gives CSARDIHRGNTEAFF.

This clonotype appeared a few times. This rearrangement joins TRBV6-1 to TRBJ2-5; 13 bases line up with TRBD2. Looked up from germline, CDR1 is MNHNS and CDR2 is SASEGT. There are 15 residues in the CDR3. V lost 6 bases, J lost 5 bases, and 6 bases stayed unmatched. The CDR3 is CASSRTSGSIETQYF. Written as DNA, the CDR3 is TGTGCCAGCAGCCGGACTAGCGGGAGCATTGAGACCCAGTACTTC.

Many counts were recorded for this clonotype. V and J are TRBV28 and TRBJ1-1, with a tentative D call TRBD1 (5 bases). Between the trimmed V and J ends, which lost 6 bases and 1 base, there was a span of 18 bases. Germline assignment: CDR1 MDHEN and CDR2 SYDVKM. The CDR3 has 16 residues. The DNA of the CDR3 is TGTGCCAGCAGGCCTATTGCGGGACTCAGGAACACTGAAGCTTTCTTT. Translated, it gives CASRPIAGLRNTEAFF.

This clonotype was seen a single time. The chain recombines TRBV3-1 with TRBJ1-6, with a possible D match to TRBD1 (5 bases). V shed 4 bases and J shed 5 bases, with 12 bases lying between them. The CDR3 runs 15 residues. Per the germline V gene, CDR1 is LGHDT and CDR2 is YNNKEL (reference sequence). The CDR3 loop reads CASSLRTSDNSPLHF. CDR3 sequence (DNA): TGTGCCAGCAGCCTCCGGACAAGCGATAATTCACCCCTCCACTTT.

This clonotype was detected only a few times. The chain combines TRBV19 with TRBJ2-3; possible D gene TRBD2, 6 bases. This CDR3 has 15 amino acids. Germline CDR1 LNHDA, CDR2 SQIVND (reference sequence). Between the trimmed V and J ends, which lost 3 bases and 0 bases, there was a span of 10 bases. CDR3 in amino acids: CASSMGGRSTDTQYF. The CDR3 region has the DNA TGTGCCAGTAGTATGGGGGGACGAAGCACAGATACGCAGTATTTT.

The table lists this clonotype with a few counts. The CDR3 coding sequence is TGTGCCAGCAGTTACTCGATGTCGACAGGGGTCTATGGCTACACCTTC. Its protein product is CASSYSMSTGVYGYTF. V gene TRBV6-2 or TRBV6-3 combines with J gene TRBJ1-2; 8 nucleotides match TRBD1. The trim removed 0 bases at V and 4 bases at J, leaving 7 bases unmatched. The germline V gene has CDR1 MNHEY and CDR2 SVGEGT. CDR3 length equals 16 residues.

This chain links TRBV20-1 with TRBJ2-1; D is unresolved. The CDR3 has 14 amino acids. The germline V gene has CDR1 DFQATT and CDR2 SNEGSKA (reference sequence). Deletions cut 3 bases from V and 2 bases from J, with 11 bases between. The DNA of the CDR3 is TGCAGTGCTAGGAGGCTGGCCCCCTACAATGAGCAGTTCTTC. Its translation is CSARRLAPYNEQFF.

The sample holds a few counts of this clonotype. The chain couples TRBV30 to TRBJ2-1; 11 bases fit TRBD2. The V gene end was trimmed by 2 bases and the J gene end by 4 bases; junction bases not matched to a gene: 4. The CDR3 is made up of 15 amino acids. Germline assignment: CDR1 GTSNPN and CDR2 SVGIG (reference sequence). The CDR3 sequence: CAWSTGTSGYNEQFF. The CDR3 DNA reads TGTGCCTGGAGTACCGGGACTAGCGGTTACAATGAGCAGTTCTTC.

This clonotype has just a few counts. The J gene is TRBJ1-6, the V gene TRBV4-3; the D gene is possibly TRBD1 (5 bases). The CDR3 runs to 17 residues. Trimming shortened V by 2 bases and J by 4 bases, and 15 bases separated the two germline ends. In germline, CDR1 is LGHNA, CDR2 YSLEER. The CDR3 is CASSQIGAAVYNSPLHF. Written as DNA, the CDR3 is TGCGCCAGCAGCCAAATTGGGGCAGCGGTTTATAATTCACCCCTCCACTTT.

CDR3 sequence: CSASDNYGYTF. CDR3 in DNA: TGCAGTGCTTCAGACAACTATGGCTACACCTTC. J is TRBJ1-2 and V is TRBV20-1; no reliable D call. V was cut by 5 bases and J by 2 bases, with 6 bases left in between. CDR1 is DFQATT, CDR2 SNEGSKA, per germline (reference sequence). The CDR3 runs 11 residues.

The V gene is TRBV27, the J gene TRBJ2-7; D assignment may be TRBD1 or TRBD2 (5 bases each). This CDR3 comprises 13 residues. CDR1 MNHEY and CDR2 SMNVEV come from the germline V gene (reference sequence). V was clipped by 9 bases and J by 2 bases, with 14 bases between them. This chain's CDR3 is CASGGYGTYEQYF. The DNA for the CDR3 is TGTGCCAGTGGGGGATACGGGACCTACGAGCAGTACTTC.

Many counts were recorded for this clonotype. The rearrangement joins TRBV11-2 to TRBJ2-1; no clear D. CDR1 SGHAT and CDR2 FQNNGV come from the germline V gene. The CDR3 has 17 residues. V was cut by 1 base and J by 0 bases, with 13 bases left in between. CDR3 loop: CASSLVGFLSSYNEQFF. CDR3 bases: TGTGCCAGCAGCTTAGTGGGGTTTCTGAGCTCCTACAATGAGCAGTTCTTC.

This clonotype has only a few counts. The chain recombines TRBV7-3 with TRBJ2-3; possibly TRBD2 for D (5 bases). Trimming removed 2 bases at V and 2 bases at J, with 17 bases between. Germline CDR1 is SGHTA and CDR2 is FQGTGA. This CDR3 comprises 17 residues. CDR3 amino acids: CASSLYERASHTDTQYF. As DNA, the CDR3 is TGTGCCAGCAGCTTATACGAGAGGGCGAGTCACACAGATACGCAGTATTTT.

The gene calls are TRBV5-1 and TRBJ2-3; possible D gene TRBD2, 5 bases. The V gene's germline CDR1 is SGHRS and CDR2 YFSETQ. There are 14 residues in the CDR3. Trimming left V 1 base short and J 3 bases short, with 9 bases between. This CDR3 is CASSLRAATDTQYF. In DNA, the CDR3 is TGCGCCAGCAGCTTGAGAGCGGCGACAGATACGCAGTATTTT.

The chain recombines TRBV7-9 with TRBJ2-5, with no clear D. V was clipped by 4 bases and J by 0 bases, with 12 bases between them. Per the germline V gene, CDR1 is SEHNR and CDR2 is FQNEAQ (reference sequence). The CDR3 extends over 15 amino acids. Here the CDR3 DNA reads TGTGCCAGCAGCTCCACTCTACAGTACCAAGAGACCCAGTACTTC. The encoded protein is CASSSTLQYQETQYF.

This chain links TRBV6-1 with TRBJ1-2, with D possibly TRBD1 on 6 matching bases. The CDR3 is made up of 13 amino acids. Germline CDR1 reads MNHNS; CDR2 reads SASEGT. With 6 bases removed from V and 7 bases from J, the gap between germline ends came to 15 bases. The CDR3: CASRRSSRGGYTF. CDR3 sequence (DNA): TGTGCCAGCAGACGAAGCTCCAGGGGTGGCTACACCTTC.

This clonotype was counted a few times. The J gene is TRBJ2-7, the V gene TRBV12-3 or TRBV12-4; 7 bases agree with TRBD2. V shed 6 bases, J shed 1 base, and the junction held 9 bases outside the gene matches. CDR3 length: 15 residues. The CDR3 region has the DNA TGTGCCAGCAGACTCAGCGGGAAGGGGTCCTACGAGCAGTACTTC. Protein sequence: CASRLSGKGSYEQYF.

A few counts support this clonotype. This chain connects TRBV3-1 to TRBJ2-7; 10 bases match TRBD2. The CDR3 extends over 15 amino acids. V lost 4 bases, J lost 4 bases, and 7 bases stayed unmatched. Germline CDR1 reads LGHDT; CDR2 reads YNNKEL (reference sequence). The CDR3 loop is CASSLPGTSAYEQYF. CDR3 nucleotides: TGTGCCAGCAGCCTGCCCGGGACTAGCGCTTACGAGCAGTACTTC.

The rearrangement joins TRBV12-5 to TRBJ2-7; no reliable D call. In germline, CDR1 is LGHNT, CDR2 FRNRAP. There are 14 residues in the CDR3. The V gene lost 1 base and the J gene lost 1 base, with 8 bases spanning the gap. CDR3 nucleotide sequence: TGTGCTAGTGGTTTGGGGGGTGGATCCTACGAGCAGTACTTC. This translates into CASGLGGGSYEQYF.

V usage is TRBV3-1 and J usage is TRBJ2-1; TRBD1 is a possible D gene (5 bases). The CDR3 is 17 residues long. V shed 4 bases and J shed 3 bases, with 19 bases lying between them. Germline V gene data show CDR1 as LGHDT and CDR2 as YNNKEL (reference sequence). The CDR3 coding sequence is TGTGCCAGCAGCCTTAGGGGTCTGGGCCTAATCTACAATGAGCAGTTCTTC. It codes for CASSLRGLGLIYNEQFF.

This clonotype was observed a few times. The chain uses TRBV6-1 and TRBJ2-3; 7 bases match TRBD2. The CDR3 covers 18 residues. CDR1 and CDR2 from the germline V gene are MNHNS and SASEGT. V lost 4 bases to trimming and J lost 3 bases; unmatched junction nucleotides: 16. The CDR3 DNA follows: TGTGCCAGCAGTGCATATTTGGGGCGGGAGATCGTGACAGATACGCAGTATTTT. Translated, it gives CASSAYLGREIVTDTQYF.

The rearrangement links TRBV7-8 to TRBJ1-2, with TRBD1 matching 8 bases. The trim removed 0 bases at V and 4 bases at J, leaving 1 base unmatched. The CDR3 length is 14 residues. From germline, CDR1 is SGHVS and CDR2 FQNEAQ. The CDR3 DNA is TGTGCCAGCAGCTTAGCGACAGGGGCCTATGGCTACACCTTC. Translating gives CASSLATGAYGYTF.